This record concerns one T cell receptor beta chain sequence. Its antigen is undetermined. This sample stems from a study of post-analysis software for immune sequencing data. On the study more broadly: Recorded disease courses covered relapsing-remitting, secondary progressive and progressive-relapsing multiple sclerosis. Some patients had no subtype annotation.

Study-level findings and limits: Pronounced co-clustering by F measure was evident among identically batched samples. Controls significantly exceeded multiple sclerosis patients in normalized Chao1 diversity. Elevated frequency relative to controls characterized 4 or 5 TRBV segments in patients, TRBV5-6, TRBV5-1 and TRBV20-1 among them.

TCR beta cDNA libraries had unique molecular identifiers. When 1 to 10 million T cells were used, they gave a few hundred thousand cDNA molecules. TCRdb itself ran the PCR reads through MiXCR, one entry per CDR3 protein. The table shows a few hundred thousand distinct CDR3 sequences, with 30% to 45% occurring only once. Germline CDR1 is SGHTA and CDR2 is FQGNSA. The length of the CDR3 is 15 residues. V gave up 8 bases and J gave up 6 bases; unmatched junction bases: 10. This rearrangement joins TRBV7-2 to TRBJ2-1; 10 positions match TRBD2. The sample consisted of blood. The sequence was obtained from a girl aged 10 to 17 with multiple sclerosis. The CDR3: CASLPRSGGANEQFF. CDR3 coding DNA: TGTGCCAGCCTCCCCCGGAGCGGGGGGGCCAATGAGCAGTTCTTC.